Following are 9 T cell receptor beta chains from one sample sequenced in a study of T cells in Graves' hyperthyroidism and ophthalmopathy. The source material, RNA transcripts, was used to amplify TCR beta CDR3 regions. TCR CDR3 regions were first amplified by RT-PCR with HTBI primers. TCRdb used MiXCR to reprocess the multiplex PCR reads, holding one entry per CDR3 protein. In the table there are approximately 610,000 distinct CDR3 sequences, roughly 14% of which are singletons. The specimen was blood. These receptors came from a woman in her forties with Graves' ophthalmopathy.

The chain joins TRBV6-1 to TRBJ1-1; D remains unclear. Germline V lookup: CDR1 MNHNS, CDR2 SASEGT. Trimming left V 4 bases short and J 7 bases short, with 13 bases between. The CDR3 extends over 13 amino acids. The CDR3 bases are TGTGCCAGCAGTGGCGCCTGGACGCGTGAAGCTTTCTTT. Amino acids: CASSGAWTREAFF.

There are a few counts of this clonotype. The chain links TRBV6-2 or TRBV6-3 to TRBJ1-1, with unresolved D. The CDR3 consists of 17 residues. Germline CDR1 reads MNHEY; CDR2 reads SVGEGT. V lost 6 bases and J lost 1, with 21 bases in between. CDR3 residues: CASSYTPSGLPNTEAFF. DNA for the CDR3: TGTGCCAGCAGCTACACCCCATCCGGACTACCGAACACTGAAGCTTTCTTT.

This clonotype was observed at least ten times. The chain uses TRBV6-5 and TRBJ2-5, with D possibly being TRBD1 (6 bases). The germline CDR1 and CDR2 sequences are MNHEY and SVGAGI. V lost 7 bases and J lost 1, with 10 bases in between. CDR3 length: 13 residues. This CDR3 reads CASKQDSQETQYF. CDR3 bases: TGTGCCAGCAAACAGGACAGCCAAGAGACCCAGTACTTC.

The chain has TRBV27 and TRBJ1-5, with 8 bases that match TRBD1. J lost 4 bases, V lost 2 bases, and 7 bases had no gene match. CDR3 length: 16 amino acids. Germline lookup yields CDR1 MNHEY and CDR2 SMNVEV (reference sequence). CDR3 residues: CASSLMTGDGNQPQHF. The CDR3 DNA reads as TGTGCCAGCAGTTTAATGACAGGGGACGGAAATCAGCCCCAGCATTTT.

The sample holds many counts of this clonotype. The chain employs TRBV4-1 and TRBJ1-3, with D unclear. Trimming removed 4 bases from V and 0 bases from J, with 13 bases in between. CDR3 size: 16 residues. The germline CDR1 and CDR2 sequences are MGHRA and YSYEKL. CDR3 nucleotides: TGCGCCAGCAGCCGATTTTGGGGAGGCTCTGGAAACACCATATATTTT. Residues: CASSRFWGGSGNTIYF.

This clonotype appeared many times. The chain recombines TRBV6-1 with TRBJ2-7; TRBD2 aligns across 7 bases. Germline-derived CDR1 and CDR2 are MNHNS and SASEGT. The CDR3 runs 16 residues. Trimming took 7 bases from V and 0 from J; bases not matched to a gene: 12. CDR3: CASIPSWGGSSYEQYF. DNA for the CDR3: TGTGCCAGCATCCCCTCCTGGGGCGGGAGCTCCTACGAGCAGTACTTC.

This clonotype has ten or more counts. The CDR3 spells CASSFDARVYEQYF. CDR3 DNA: TGTGCCAGCAGTTTCGACGCTCGGGTCTACGAGCAGTACTTC. The chain couples TRBV28 to TRBJ2-7; D ambiguous. In germline, CDR1 is MDHEN, CDR2 SYDVKM. V shed 3 bases and J shed 3 bases, with 12 bases lying between them. The CDR3 is 14 amino acids.

This clonotype showed up many times. This chain uses TRBV27 with TRBJ2-5; D is perhaps TRBD2 (6 bases). Trimming stripped 1 base from V and 1 base from J, with 13 bases between. The CDR3 spans 16 residues. The germline CDR1 and CDR2 sequences are MNHEY and SMNVEV (reference sequence). The CDR3 is CASSLFGGMGQETQYF. The DNA for the CDR3 is TGTGCCAGCAGTTTATTTGGGGGGATGGGCCAAGAGACCCAGTACTTC.

At least ten counts were recorded for this clonotype. This sequence joins TRBV27 and TRBJ2-3; D may be TRBD2 (5 bases). This CDR3 region has 12 residues. With 6 bases removed from V and 6 bases from J, the gap between germline ends came to 10 bases. Per the germline V gene, CDR1 is MNHEY and CDR2 is SMNVEV (reference sequence). The CDR3 DNA reads TGTGCCAGCAGCCCCCCGGGGGATACGCAGTATTTT. It codes for CASSPPGDTQYF.